The clone carrying this T cell receptor (beta chain) was found a few times. The sample originates from a study of molecular identifiers for immune sequencing clone quantification. Methods described previously were used for bulk TCR libraries, and listed TCR primers were applied. TCRdb fed the PCR reads into MiXCR, producing one record per CDR3 protein. Among more than 550,000 distinct CDR3 sequences listed, less than 30% were seen once. Germline V CDR1 and CDR2: KGHDR, SFDVKD. With 3 bases removed from V and 6 bases from J, the gap between germline ends came to 7 bases. CDR3 length: 13 amino acids. The sample consisted of naive CD8+ T cells from blood, with Jurkat cell RNA spiked in. Stated subset: FACS-sorted CD8+CD4-CCR7+CD45RA+ naive T cells. The TCR was taken from a human donor in good health. Some libraries in this study had Jurkat cell RNA spiked in. This chain connects TRBV24-1 to TRBJ2-2; D unresolved. Here the CDR3 reads CATSDGNSGELFF. The CDR3 DNA sequence: TGTGCCACCAGTGATGGTAATTCCGGGGAGCTGTTTTTT.